The T cell receptor beta chain described here comes from a study of a mutant IDH1 vaccine in newly diagnosed glioma. The wider study: Treatment recipients were approximately 60% male and around 40% female, and their mean age was approximately 42 years.

Time point noted: baseline, week 1 (first vaccination visit). Treatment: pre-vaccination baseline after standard-of-care therapy. Germline V CDR1 and CDR2: SGHRS, YFSETQ. V gave up 0 bases and J gave up 4 bases, with 14 bases separating them. This CDR3 spans 15 amino acids. This table comes from immunoSEQ multiplex PCR, and its TCRdb copy is limited to in-frame clones, with some not included. The data hold around 53,000 clones, with roughly 88% observed a single time. V usage is TRBV5-1 and J usage is TRBJ2-7; D is perhaps TRBD1 or TRBD2 (7 bases each). Here the sequenced sample was PBMCs, taken from a glioma patient treated with radiotherapy, temozolomide or both. This TCR was recovered from a man aged 35-49 years with glioma. The CDR3 DNA sequence: TGCGCCAGCAGCTTGGAGGCCAGGGGGGGATACGAGCAGTACTTC. Translated: CASSLEARGGYEQYF.